The source of this TCR beta chain is a study of STAT5B mutations in CD4+ large granular lymphocyte leukemia (dated by TCRdb to between 2021 and 2024). Turning to the overall study: Among healthy controls, the CDR3 'QG' motif was associated with a particular HLA allele. The study compared the TCRbeta repertoires of patients with CD4+ T-cell large granular lymphocyte leukemia against the TCRbeta repertoires of healthy blood donors. Flow cytometry on FACSCanto II or FACSVerse confirmed that purified fractions exceeded 95% purity among lymphocytes. The paper as a whole reports these results and caveats: Enrichment of TRBV06-family usage was observed among the top patient clones (8/27) relative to healthy controls (2/35). Compared with healthy CD4+ repertoires, CD4-sorted patient repertoires appeared more clonal, and this difference remained even after the putative leukemic clones were removed. Main leukemic clonotypes were private to each patient, although over 20% appeared at low frequency in other patients' non-leukemic repertoires. The data were not HLA-matched, and the relatively small sample size could explain the higher clonality seen in CD4+ compared with CD8+ T-LGLL.

The healthy control group was made up of around 38 blood donors, and the Finnish Red Cross blood service supplied their buffy coats. All TCR-sequenced material derived from peripheral blood: patient blood samples and healthy donor buffy coats. Peripheral blood mononuclear cells were isolated by Ficoll-Hypaque gradient centrifugation. Magnetic purification was used to isolate CD4+ cells from the buffy coats of the healthy controls. The Gentra Puregene Cell and Tissue kit was used to extract genomic DNA, and a Qubit 2.0 fluorometer was used to measure the amount of genomic DNA. Its CDR3 holds 16 amino acids, cysteine through phenylalanine. Only the CDR3 portion is preserved as DNA: 48 bases, with reading frame beginning at the first base. Trimming leaves V shorter by 3 bases and J shorter by 4 bases, with the junction holding 4 bases beyond the gene matches. The CDR1 and CDR2 encoded by the germline V gene are SGHTA and FQGNSA.

The immunoSEQ assay at survey resolution was applied to genomic DNA for sequencing of TCRbeta rearrangements. The original pipeline was this. In the TCR sequencing data, the lowest productive clonotype frequency that could be detected was 2.59 x 10-5. Only productive TCRbeta rearrangements, defined as complete and in-frame sequences, were included in the analyses. The clonality of each sample was calculated as Simpson clonality in the immunoSEQ Analyzer version 3.0. Clones were categorized by frequency as very rare, small, medium, large (1-20%) or hyperexpanded (>20%). Generation probabilities were estimated with OLGA 1.2.3, V-gene circos plots were made with VDJtools, specificities were looked up in VDJdb, and CDR3 motifs were identified with GLIPH. The table comes from immuneACCESS by way of TCRdb, which keeps in-frame sequences with V and J called. Part of the clones is missing from these tables; in studies checked, under half for an unresolved V gene and the rest for unknown reasons. The DNA gave D and trimming, while V, J and clone size come from that table. Across this sample there are about 48,000 clones, with roughly 72% seen only once. 1.5% of the sample goes to the ten largest clones.

In regard to this clone: There is no known antigen for this receptor. The input lacks base qualities; no much larger clone sits a single base away.

The receptor was isolated from a human donor in good health. Sequenced input: CD4+ T cells from blood buffy coats. The chain is assembled from TRBV7-2 and TRBJ2-2, with 11 middle bases fitting TRBD2. The nucleotide sequence reads TGTGCCAGCAGCTTCCTGACTAGCGGGGTCACCGGGGAGCTGTTTTTT. This gives the protein CASSFLTSGVTGELFF.